The 25 T cell receptor beta chains presented below share a single source sample, sequenced in a study of cytomegalovirus exposure and HLA in healthy donors. The primer mix had 60 Vbeta and 13 Jbeta primers. Produced via immunoSEQ multiplex PCR; TCRdb's table is partial and in-frame only. The repertoire holds around 130,000 clones, with over 65% as singletons. Sample: PBMCs. The source is a woman in her 30s in good health and CMV-seronegative.

The J gene is TRBJ1-1, the V gene TRBV27; TRBD1 is a possible D gene (5 bases). CDR1 is MNHEY and CDR2 is SMNVEV in the germline V gene (reference sequence). The CDR3 consists of 11 residues. V gave up 6 bases and J gave up 6 bases, with 8 bases separating them. This chain's CDR3 is CASRYRSEAFF. CDR3 sequence (DNA): TGTGCCAGCAGGTACAGGTCTGAAGCTTTCTTT.

The chain carries TRBV5-4 and TRBJ2-5; tentatively, D is TRBD1 (6 bases). Germline V CDR1 and CDR2: SGHNT, YYREEE (reference sequence). V lost 4 bases to trimming and J lost 3 bases, with 13 bases between them. The CDR3 has 14 amino acids. The CDR3 DNA sequence: TGTGCCAGCAGCCGGACAGATACTAAAGAGACCCAGTACTTC. This codes for CASSRTDTKETQYF.

A remark on this clone: Other DNA sequences within the sample encode an identical CDR3. V gene TRBV5-1 combines with J gene TRBJ2-5; 15 bases are a match to TRBD2. The ends lost 3 bases at V and 5 bases at J; junction bases unmatched: 2. Germline V lookup: CDR1 SGHRS, CDR2 YFSETQ. This CDR3 is 15 amino acids long. For the CDR3, the DNA is TGCGCCAGCAGCTGGGGACTAGCGGGAGGTGAGACCCAGTACTTC. Amino acid sequence: CASSWGLAGGETQYF.

This chain links TRBV7-3 with TRBJ2-5, with TRBD1 identical over 11 bases. The CDR3 has 17 residues. Trimming removed 4 bases from V and 4 bases from J; junction bases left unmatched: 11. Germline CDR1 is SGHTA and CDR2 is FQGTGA. CDR3 DNA sequence: TGTGCCAGCAGCTACCTCGGACAGGGGGCGAGTGGAGAGACCCAGTACTTC. It codes for CASSYLGQGASGETQYF.

The gene calls are TRBV11-3 and TRBJ2-1, with D hard to call. Per the germline V gene, CDR1 is SGHNT and CDR2 is YENEEA. The CDR3 is 13 amino acids. Trimming cost V 2 bases and J 7 bases, with 9 bases left between them. CDR3 bases: TGTGCCAGCAGCTTAAATCAAATGAATGAGCAGTTCTTC. It codes for CASSLNQMNEQFF.

The J gene is TRBJ2-1, the V gene TRBV11-2, with a weak D call TRBD1 (6 bases). V was shortened by 4 bases and J by 12 bases, with 16 bases between the two germline ends. Germline CDR1 and CDR2: SGHAT and FQNNGV. This CDR3 has 13 residues. CDR3 in amino acids: CASSSGAGNSQFF. The CDR3 DNA is TGTGCCAGCAGCTCAGGGGCCGGGAACTCGCAGTTCTTC.

This chain uses TRBV10-1 with TRBJ2-5; D is perhaps TRBD1 (6 bases). This CDR3 has 14 amino acids. In germline, CDR1 is WNHNN, CDR2 SYGVQD (reference sequence). The V end was cut by 2 bases, the J end by 7 bases, with 14 bases between. CDR3 sequence (DNA): TGCGCCAGCAGTGAGCTTAGGGGGAACGGGACCCAGTACTTC. It translates to CASSELRGNGTQYF.

V is TRBV19 and J is TRBJ2-3; possibly TRBD2 for D (7 bases). The germline V and J ends were trimmed by 3 bases and 3 bases, with 13 bases remaining between them. Looked up from germline, CDR1 is LNHDA and CDR2 is SQIVND (reference sequence). CDR3 length: 15 amino acids. For the CDR3, the DNA is TGTGCCAGTAGTATTGCGGCGGGGGCAACAGATACGCAGTATTTT. Its protein product is CASSIAAGATDTQYF.

This chain joins TRBV2 and TRBJ1-1; 10 bases map to TRBD1. V shed 8 bases, J shed 5 bases, and the junction held 8 bases outside the gene matches. The CDR3 sequence is 14 residues long. Germline CDR1 is SNHLY and CDR2 is FYNNEI. CDR3 in amino acids: CASDRGPFLTEAFF. CDR3 in DNA: TGTGCCAGCGACAGGGGGCCGTTTCTGACTGAAGCTTTCTTT.

V gene TRBV6-1 combines with J gene TRBJ1-3, with a weak D call TRBD1 (5 bases). The V end was cut by 7 bases, the J end by 0 bases, with 10 bases between. The CDR3 covers 14 residues. CDR1 and CDR2 (germline): MNHNS, SASEGT. This chain's CDR3 is CASIMDTSGNTIYF. CDR3 nucleotide sequence: TGTGCCAGCATCATGGACACCTCTGGAAACACCATATATTTT.

The V gene is TRBV21-1, the J gene TRBJ2-1; the listed D gene, TRBD2, was not tested against the DNA. TRBV21-1 is reported as a pseudogene. The CDR3 has 13 amino acids. Here the CDR3 DNA reads TGTGCCAGCAGCCTGAGGCGTATCAATGAGCAGTTCTTC. Protein: CASSLRRINEQFF.

V gene TRBV11-2 combines with J gene TRBJ2-3, with TRBD1 matching 7 bases. The germline V gene encodes CDR1 SGHAT and CDR2 FQNNGV. Trimming cost V 5 bases and J 0 bases; bases outside gene matches: 2. The CDR3 loop spans 14 amino acids. The CDR3 region is CASSRGGSTDTQYF. DNA for the CDR3: TGTGCCAGCAGCCGAGGGGGCAGCACAGATACGCAGTATTTT.

The rearrangement uses TRBV11-1 and TRBJ2-1, with 7 bases that match TRBD2. Germline V gene lookup returns CDR1 SGHAT and CDR2 FQDESV (reference sequence). The CDR3 loop spans 13 amino acids. V trimming: 8 bases; J trimming: 5 bases; junction bases outside the gene matches: 6. The CDR3 region is CASGEGQNNEQFF. The CDR3 DNA follows: TGTGCCAGCGGGGAGGGGCAGAACAATGAGCAGTTCTTC.

This clone has a handful of counts. The V call is TRBV5-4, the J call TRBJ1-2; D gene ambiguous. Between the trimmed V and J ends, which lost 4 bases and 0 bases, there was a span of 13 bases. Germline V gene sequence: CDR1 SGHNT, CDR2 YYREEE (reference sequence). This CDR3 region has 15 residues. The CDR3 loop is CASSDRGVSNYGYTF. Here the CDR3 DNA reads TGTGCCAGCAGCGACCGGGGAGTGTCTAACTATGGCTACACCTTC.

This clone has only one observation. This chain links TRBV6-5 with TRBJ1-2; possible D gene TRBD1, 5 bases. The CDR3 loop spans 12 amino acids. The V end lost 2 bases, the J end lost 6 bases, and 7 bases lay between the germline ends. CDR1 is MNHEY, CDR2 SVGAGI, per germline. This CDR3 reads CASSYGRDGYTF. In DNA form, the CDR3 reads TGTGCCAGCAGTTACGGCAGGGATGGCTACACCTTC.

This clone occurred once. This chain connects TRBV7-3 to TRBJ2-5; the match to TRBD2 covers 10 bases. Germline V gene lookup returns CDR1 SGHTA and CDR2 FQGTGA. This CDR3 comprises 15 residues. V lost 4 bases to trimming and J lost 9 bases; unmatched junction nucleotides: 11. CDR3 sequence: CASSWSGGGEEAQYF. Written as DNA, the CDR3 is TGTGCCAGCAGCTGGAGCGGGGGGGGCGAGGAGGCCCAGTACTTC.

The genes are TRBV7-2 and TRBJ1-6; 7 bases line up with TRBD1. Germline CDR1 and CDR2: SGHTA and FQGNSA. V lost 1 base and J lost 8; bases outside the gene matches: 5. The CDR3 has 15 amino acids. CDR3 bases: TGTGCCAGCAGCTTAGGGGGGACAGAGGATTCACCCCTCCACTTT. This encodes CASSLGGTEDSPLHF.

The chain carries TRBV9 and TRBJ2-1; 7 nucleotides agree with TRBD2. With 3 bases clipped from V and 0 bases from J, the junction kept 3 bases outside the gene matches. Germline V lookup: CDR1 SGDLS, CDR2 YYNGEE. The CDR3 length is 15 residues. CDR3 in DNA: TGTGCCAGCAGCGGGGGACTACTCTCCTACAATGAGCAGTTCTTC. Its protein is CASSGGLLSYNEQFF.

Worth noting for this clone: Within the sample, other DNA sequences also encode this same CDR3. The J gene is TRBJ2-7, the V gene TRBV21-1; TRBD1, the D gene given by the table, was not confirmed from the DNA. TRBV21-1 is classified as a pseudogene. CDR3 length: 15 residues. Written as DNA, the CDR3 is TGCGCCAGCAGCAAGACTGGACAGGGGAGACACGAGCAGTACTTC. This sequence encodes CASSKTGQGRHEQYF.

V is TRBV7-8 and J is TRBJ1-5; 10 positions match TRBD1. Germline CDR1 and CDR2: SGHVS and FQNEAQ. This CDR3 contains 15 residues. The V and J ends lost 4 bases and 11 bases, in that order; junction bases with no gene match: 11. CDR3 sequence (DNA): TGTGCCAGCAGCTCACTCATGACAGGGGGCTCGGCCCAGCATTTT. This translates into CASSSLMTGGSAQHF.

The rearrangement joins TRBV2 to TRBJ2-5; TRBD2 agrees at 16 bases. Per the germline V gene, CDR1 is SNHLY and CDR2 is FYNNEI. The CDR3 length is 17 residues. V lost 6 bases and J lost 4; bases outside the gene matches: 8. In DNA, the CDR3 is TGTGCCAGCAGAGCCGGGACTAGCGGGGGGGCTGGAGAGACCCAGTACTTC. It specifies CASRAGTSGGAGETQYF.

J is TRBJ2-3 and V is TRBV10-3, with 7 bases identical to TRBD1. Per the germline V gene, CDR1 is ENHRY and CDR2 is SYGVKD. The CDR3 consists of 14 residues. V lost 4 bases, J lost 1 base, and 2 bases stayed unmatched. The CDR3 region has the DNA TGTGCCATCAGTGCTGGGACAGGCACAGATACGCAGTATTTT. The encoded protein is CAISAGTGTDTQYF.

The chain uses TRBV7-2 and TRBJ2-5, with D possibly matching TRBD2 (6 bases). The CDR3 runs to 13 residues. The V gene lost 5 bases and the J gene lost 7 bases, with 14 bases spanning the gap. Germline CDR1 is SGHTA and CDR2 is FQGNSA. CDR3 sequence (DNA): TGTGCCAGCAGCCCCAGGGTGGGAGGGACCCAGTACTTC. This gives the protein CASSPRVGGTQYF.

This chain uses TRBV18 with TRBJ1-5, with 11 positions matching TRBD1. With 4 bases clipped from V and 7 bases from J, the junction kept 3 bases outside the gene matches. This CDR3 has 14 amino acids. Looked up from germline, CDR1 is KGHSH and CDR2 is LQKENI. CDR3 sequence reads: CASSRTGGRQPQHF. CDR3 in DNA: TGTGCCAGCTCACGGACAGGGGGCCGCCAGCCCCAGCATTTT.

The chain employs TRBV30 and TRBJ2-1; a possible D gene is TRBD1 (6 bases). Trimming pared 2 bases from V and 3 bases from J, leaving 8 bases between. Germline CDR1 is GTSNPN and CDR2 is SVGIG (reference sequence). The CDR3 loop spans 13 amino acids. The CDR3 DNA is TGTGCCTGGAGTTGGGGGCGCTACAATGAGCAGTTCTTC. This sequence encodes CAWSWGRYNEQFF.